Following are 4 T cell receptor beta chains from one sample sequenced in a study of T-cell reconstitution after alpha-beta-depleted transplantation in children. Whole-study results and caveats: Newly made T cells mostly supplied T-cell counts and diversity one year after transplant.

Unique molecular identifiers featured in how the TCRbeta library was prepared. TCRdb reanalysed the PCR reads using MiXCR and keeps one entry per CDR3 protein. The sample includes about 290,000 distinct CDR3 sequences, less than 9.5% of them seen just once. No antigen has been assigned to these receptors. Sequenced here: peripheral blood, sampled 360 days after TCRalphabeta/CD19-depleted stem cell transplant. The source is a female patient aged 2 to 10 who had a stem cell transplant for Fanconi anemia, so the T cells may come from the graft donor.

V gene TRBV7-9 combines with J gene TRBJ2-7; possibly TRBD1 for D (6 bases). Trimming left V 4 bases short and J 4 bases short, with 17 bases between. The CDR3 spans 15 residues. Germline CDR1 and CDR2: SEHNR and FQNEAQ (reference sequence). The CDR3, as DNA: TGTGCCAGCAGCTCAGCAATACGGGACATTTACGAGCAGTACTTC. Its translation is CASSSAIRDIYEQYF.

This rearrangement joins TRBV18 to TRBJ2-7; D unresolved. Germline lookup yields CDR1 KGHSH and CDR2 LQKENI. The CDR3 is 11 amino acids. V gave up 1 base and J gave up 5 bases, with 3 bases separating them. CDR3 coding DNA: TGTGCCAGCTCACCACTGAACGAGCAGTACGTC. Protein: CASSPLNEQYV.

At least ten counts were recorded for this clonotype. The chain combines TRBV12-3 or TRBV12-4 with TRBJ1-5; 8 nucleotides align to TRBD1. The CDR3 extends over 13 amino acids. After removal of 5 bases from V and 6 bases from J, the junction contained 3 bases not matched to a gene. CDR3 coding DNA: TGTGCCAGCAGTCGGACAGGGTTTCAGCCCCAGCATTTT. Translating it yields CASSRTGFQPQHF.

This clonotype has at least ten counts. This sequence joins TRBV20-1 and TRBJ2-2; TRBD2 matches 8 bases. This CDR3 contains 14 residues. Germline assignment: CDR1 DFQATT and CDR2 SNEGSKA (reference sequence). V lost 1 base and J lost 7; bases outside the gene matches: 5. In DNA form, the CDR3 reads TGCAGTGCTAGAGCGGGGGGGATAGGCGGGGAGCTGTTTTTT. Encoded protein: CSARAGGIGGELFF.